The next 10 T cell receptor beta chains were all read from a single sample in a study of blood T cells in healthy people across ages (dated by TCRdb to between 2014 and 2016). The library was built by means of 5' RACE. Sequenced on an Illumina HiSeq 2500. A second PCR of about 7 to 12 cycles was run with a J-beta primer mix and a sample-barcoded 5' primer. In-frame beta chains were kept once TCRdb had trimmed the public reads at Q25 with fastp and called clones with MiXCR. Entries that share a CDR3 protein sequence are merged under the most common genes and DNA. The sample records about 1.4 million distinct CDR3 sequences, approximately 59% of which are singletons. Roughly 6.3% of the sample comes from the top ten. Sequencing was performed on blood. Receptor source: a young man in good health.

V is TRBV20-1 and J is TRBJ1-1; D is unresolved. V was cut by 2 bases and J by 0 bases, with 7 bases left in between. CDR1 DFQATT and CDR2 SNEGSKA come from the germline V gene (reference sequence). This CDR3 is built from 13 residues. The CDR3: CSARSDLNTEAFF. The CDR3 nucleotides are TGCAGTGCTAGATCGGACTTGAACACTGAAGCTTTCTTT.

The J gene is TRBJ1-2, the V gene TRBV7-2, with D perhaps TRBD1 (6 bases). The CDR3 runs to 13 residues. The germline gives CDR1 SGHTA, CDR2 FQGNSA. Trimming removed 7 bases at V and 8 bases at J, with 17 bases between. This CDR3 is CASIERQDRGYTF. Here the CDR3 DNA reads TGTGCCAGCATAGAGCGACAGGACCGAGGCTACACCTTC.

V gene TRBV6-5 combines with J gene TRBJ1-2, with a possible D match to TRBD1 (6 bases). The CDR3 is made up of 11 amino acids. The V gene lost 8 bases and the J gene lost 8 bases, with 12 bases spanning the gap. The germline V gene has CDR1 MNHEY and CDR2 SVGAGI. The CDR3 protein is CASGGAGGYTF. CDR3 coding DNA: TGTGCCAGCGGGGGGGCAGGAGGCTACACCTTC.

The chain links TRBV9 to TRBJ2-4, with D unresolved. The J call may be mistaken, given a closer DNA end match to TRBJ2-7. CDR1 and CDR2 (germline): SGDLS, YYNGEE. This CDR3 comprises 14 residues. The CDR3 sequence: CASSVTDGAYEQYF. The CDR3 coding sequence is TGTGCCAGCAGCGTAACGGACGGTGCCTACGAGCAGTACTTC.

V and J are TRBV10-2 and TRBJ2-7; 7 bases match TRBD2. Germline CDR1 reads WSHSY; CDR2 reads SAAADI. V was pared by 0 bases and J by 5 bases, with 10 bases of the junction left unmatched. The CDR3 is made up of 16 amino acids. The CDR3 loop reads CASSESTWGGTDEQYF. For the CDR3, the DNA is TGCGCCAGCAGTGAGTCGACATGGGGGGGAACCGACGAGCAGTACTTC.

The V and J genes are TRBV15 and TRBJ2-5; D might be TRBD2 (6 bases). Germline V gene data show CDR1 as LNHNV and CDR2 as YYDKDF (reference sequence). The CDR3 covers 15 residues. V lost 0 bases to trimming and J lost 5 bases, with 13 bases between them. In DNA form, the CDR3 reads TGTGCCACCAGCAGAGATCGGAGGGATTGGGAGACCCAGTACTTC. Translating it yields CATSRDRRDWETQYF. The complete variable domain, with remaining parts taken from reference TRBV15 and TRBJ2-5, reads DAMVIQNPRYQVTQFGKPVTLSCSQTLNHNVMYWYQQKSSQAPKLLFHYYDKDFNNEADTPDNFQSRRPNTSFCFLDIRSPGLGDTAMYLCATSRDRRDWETQYFGPGTRLLVL.

The V and J genes are TRBV3-1 and TRBJ2-7; 13 bases match TRBD2. The CDR3 spans 15 residues. The J segment lost 7 bases and the V segment lost 1 base, leaving 4 bases of the junction unmatched. Germline V gene sequence: CDR1 LGHDT, CDR2 YNNKEL (reference sequence). The CDR3 region has the DNA TGTGCCAGCAGCCAAGGTAGGGGACTAGCGGGGGAGCAGTACTTC. It is translated as CASSQGRGLAGEQYF.

The chain has TRBV6-5 and TRBJ2-5, with D maybe TRBD2 (5 bases). Germline CDR1 and CDR2: MNHEY and SVGAGI. This CDR3 contains 11 residues. The V end lost 4 bases, the J end lost 11 bases, and 11 bases lay between the germline ends. Written as DNA, the CDR3 is TGTGCCAGCAGTTCTACATGGGAGCAGTACTTC. It yields the protein CASSSTWEQYF.

V is TRBV4-3 and J is TRBJ2-5; D may be TRBD1 (6 bases). The J call could be wrong; TRBJ2-7 is a better fit for the DNA end. There are 17 residues in the CDR3. The germline gives CDR1 LGHNA, CDR2 YSLEER. The CDR3 here is CASSQDYFPPTGREQYF. The DNA of the CDR3 is TGCGCCAGCAGCCAAGATTACTTCCCACCGACAGGCCGCGAGCAGTACTTC.

This clonotype was seen more than once but under ten times. The rearrangement uses TRBV3-1 and TRBJ2-1; 14 nucleotides align to TRBD2. Trimming cost V 0 bases and J 0 bases; bases outside gene matches: 4. In germline, CDR1 is LGHDT, CDR2 YNNKEL (reference sequence). The CDR3 is 19 residues long. Here the CDR3 reads CASSQDGTSGGSSYNEQFF. CDR3 DNA: TGTGCCAGCAGCCAAGACGGGACTAGCGGGGGCAGCTCCTACAATGAGCAGTTCTTC.